The present T cell receptor (beta chain) was sequenced within a study of cytomegalovirus exposure and HLA in healthy donors. General study points: In a later analysis, HLA-associated beta chains showed higher expansion and lower generation probabilities than comparable chains.

This PCR relied on a set of 60 Vbeta primers and 13 Jbeta primers. Repertoires were generated with immunoSEQ multiplex PCR, while TCRdb's copy carries only in-frame clones and drops some. The data contain approximately 140,000 clones, approximately 67% of them singletons. This clone was picked up one time. Its antigen is not identified. One end of the junction varies from germline; a read error may be responsible. This CDR3 is 13 amino acids long. From germline, CDR1 is SEHNR and CDR2 FQNEAQ (reference sequence). The sequence came from a woman in her fifties or sixties in good health and CMV-seronegative. The rearrangement links TRBV7-9 to TRBJ1-2; 8 nucleotides line up with TRBD1. Material: PBMCs. This chain's CDR3 is CSSSFDGTGGYTF. In DNA form, the CDR3 reads TGTTCCAGCAGCTTCGACGGGACAGGTGGCTACACCTTC.